These 28 T cell receptor beta chains were all obtained from the same sample, sequenced in a study of shared clonotypes between healthy human individuals. TCRdb's table, derived via immunoSEQ multiplex PCR, lists solely in-frame clones and lacks some. The data show 1,400,000 or so clones, approximately 98.5% seen once. The sequenced material came from naive CD4+ T cells sorted from blood. Subset specified: CD45RA+ positively selected. The origin of the receptors is a man aged 25 to 40 in good health.

This chain joins TRBV27 and TRBJ1-1; weak D call: TRBD1 (5 bases). The V and J ends lost 6 bases and 0 bases respectively, with 14 bases between them. From germline, CDR1 is MNHEY and CDR2 SMNVEV (reference sequence). The CDR3 covers 15 residues. Written as DNA, the CDR3 is TGTGCCAGCAGCCGAATAGGACAATTGAACACTGAAGCTTTCTTT. The encoded protein is CASSRIGQLNTEAFF.

The rearrangement uses TRBV27 and TRBJ2-7; 11 nucleotides match TRBD2. The CDR3 has 16 residues. V dropped 1 base and J dropped 4; count of bases not matched to a gene: 6. Germline CDR1 is MNHEY and CDR2 is SMNVEV (reference sequence). This chain's CDR3 is CASSLLAGGPLYEQYF. The CDR3 DNA reads TGTGCCAGCAGTTTATTAGCGGGAGGGCCTTTGTACGAGCAGTACTTC.

This chain joins TRBV2 and TRBJ1-1, with D uncertain. The ends were cut back, 2 bases at V and 2 bases at J, with 9 bases in the middle. Germline loops: CDR1 SNHLY, CDR2 FYNNEI. The CDR3 is 14 amino acids. CDR3 loop: CASSELGFNTEAFF. In DNA form, the CDR3 reads TGTGCCAGCAGTGAACTGGGGTTTAACACTGAAGCTTTCTTT.

This chain joins TRBV4-2 and TRBJ2-2; D is unclear. CDR1 and CDR2 (germline): LGHNA, YNFKEQ. The CDR3 loop spans 16 amino acids. With 2 bases removed from V and 4 bases from J, the gap between germline ends came to 14 bases. CDR3 nucleotides: TGTGCCAGCAGCCAAAGCGCGCTATTTCCCACCGGGGAGCTGTTTTTT. It translates to CASSQSALFPTGELFF.

The chain is built from TRBV28 and TRBJ2-7; no definite D call. CDR3 length: 13 amino acids. V was shortened by 5 bases and J by 5 bases, with 13 bases between the two germline ends. Germline V lookup: CDR1 MDHEN, CDR2 SYDVKM. The CDR3 protein is CASSAPQPHEQYF. The CDR3 DNA is TGTGCCAGCAGTGCCCCCCAGCCCCACGAGCAGTACTTC. Looking up the rest from reference TRBV28 and TRBJ2-7 gives the full variable domain: DVKVTQSSRYLVKRTGEKVFLECVQDMDHENMFWYRQDPGLGLRLIYFSYDVKMKEKGDIPEGYSVSREKKERFSLILESASTNQTSMYLCASSAPQPHEQYFGPGTRLTVT.

DNA of the CDR3: TGTGCCAGCAGCCCCCGGCCCCCTGTGCTAGCGACTAGCAGCACAGATACGCAGTATTTT. Protein: CASSPRPPVLATSSTDTQYF. The genes are TRBV5-5 and TRBJ2-3; 7 bases line up with TRBD2. Unmatched junction bases numbered 20, after V lost 4 bases and J lost 0 bases. CDR1 SGHKS and CDR2 YYEKEE come from the germline V gene (reference sequence). CDR3 length: 20 residues.

Details on this clone: This sample also contains other DNA sequences that code for the same CDR3. The chain links TRBV28 to TRBJ1-5; no clear D. The V and J ends lost 3 bases and 7 bases respectively, with 4 bases between them. This CDR3 region has 11 residues. The V gene's germline CDR1 is MDHEN and CDR2 SYDVKM. The chain's CDR3 is CASSLSQPQHF. CDR3 bases: TGTGCCAGCAGTTTGTCGCAGCCCCAGCATTTT.

The V and J genes are TRBV25-1 and TRBJ1-5; D gene ambiguous. The CDR3 spans 14 residues. CDR1 MGHDK and CDR2 SYGVNS come from the germline V gene. CDR3 nucleotides: TGTGCTGTTACATGGAGGATTTCCTCGGGGCCCCAGCATTTT. This sequence encodes CAVTWRISSGPQHF.

The chain recombines TRBV5-1 with TRBJ2-5, with unresolved D. Per germline, CDR1 SGHRS and CDR2 YFSETQ. V lost 5 bases, J lost 5 bases, and 13 bases lay in between. This CDR3 has 13 amino acids. The CDR3 loop is CASSLLGMETQYF. CDR3 nucleotides: TGCGCCAGCAGTTTGCTGGGGATGGAGACCCAGTACTTC.

Details on this clone: Other DNA sequences in this sample translate to the same CDR3. The chain has TRBV11-2 and TRBJ2-1, with D unresolved. The V gene's germline CDR1 is SGHAT and CDR2 FQNNGV. V lost 1 base and J lost 3, with 4 bases in between. This CDR3 comprises 13 residues. The CDR3: CASSLGLYNEQFF. CDR3 DNA: TGTGCCAGCAGCTTAGGGCTCTACAATGAGCAGTTCTTC. Complete variable domain (other parts from reference TRBV11-2 and TRBJ2-1): EAGVAQSPRYKIIEKRQSVAFWCNPISGHATLYWYQQILGQGPKLLIQFQNNGVVDDSQLPKDRFSAERLKGVDSTLKIQPAKLEDSAVYLCASSLGLYNEQFFGPGTRLTVL.

The gene calls are TRBV28 and TRBJ2-3; D is undetermined. The CDR3 totals 16 residues. V was clipped by 5 bases and J by 8 bases, with 23 bases between them. The germline CDR1 and CDR2 sequences are MDHEN and SYDVKM. CDR3 bases: TGTGCCAGCAGTCCGTGGGAAAACCCGGGTCGTCTTACGCAGTATTTT. Translating gives CASSPWENPGRLTQYF.

This chain joins TRBV10-1 and TRBJ2-7; D is ambiguous. Germline V gene sequence: CDR1 WNHNN, CDR2 SYGVQD (reference sequence). The V end lost 8 bases, the J end lost 4 bases, and 21 bases lay between the germline ends. CDR3 size: 15 residues. CDR3 in DNA: TGCGCCAGCGTCCCCGCAAGGGCCCTTTTTTACGAGCAGTACTTC. It is translated as CASVPARALFYEQYF.

This chain links TRBV9 with TRBJ1-5, with no clear D. The V end was cut by 0 bases, the J end by 5 bases, with 12 bases between. The CDR3 runs 15 residues. Per the germline V gene, CDR1 is SGDLS and CDR2 is YYNGEE. The CDR3 spells CASSVAPGPHQPQHF. The CDR3 coding sequence is TGTGCCAGCAGCGTAGCTCCGGGCCCGCATCAGCCCCAGCATTTT.

The chain recombines TRBV4-2 with TRBJ2-5, with D perhaps TRBD1 (5 bases). The CDR3 totals 14 residues. Germline V lookup: CDR1 LGHNA, CDR2 YNFKEQ. V was clipped by 4 bases and J by 5 bases, with 14 bases between them. The CDR3 region has the DNA TGTGCCAGCAGCCCACCCACAGGAGCGGAGACCCAGTACTTC. It specifies CASSPPTGAETQYF.

This clone has only one observation. The chain employs TRBV28 and TRBJ2-5; 10 bases line up with TRBD2. J gave up 0 bases and V 6 bases, and 7 bases lay outside the gene matches. CDR1 and CDR2 (germline): MDHEN, SYDVKM. The CDR3 runs to 16 residues. For the CDR3, the DNA is TGTGCCAGCAGGCTTACTAGCGGGACCAACCAAGAGACCCAGTACTTC. This gives the protein CASRLTSGTNQETQYF.

This chain links TRBV5-8 with TRBJ2-1; tentative D call: TRBD1 (5 bases). The germline gives CDR1 SGHTS, CDR2 YDEGEE. CDR3 length: 15 residues. Trimming shortened V by 0 bases and J by 3 bases, and 10 bases separated the two germline ends. As DNA, the CDR3 is TGTGCCAGCAGCTTGGCCCGACAGATCTACAATGAGCAGTTCTTC. Its protein product is CASSLARQIYNEQFF.

This chain joins TRBV28 and TRBJ2-7; 7 nucleotides line up with TRBD1. The CDR3 contains 13 residues. Germline-derived CDR1 and CDR2 are MDHEN and SYDVKM. V lost 6 bases, J lost 2 bases, and 4 bases stayed unmatched. The CDR3 region is CASRRTGPYEQYF. The CDR3, as DNA: TGTGCCAGCAGGAGGACAGGTCCCTACGAGCAGTACTTC.

The chain recombines TRBV4-3 with TRBJ2-3; a weak D match, TRBD2 (7 bases). Germline V gene sequence: CDR1 LGHNA, CDR2 YSLEER. The CDR3 consists of 19 residues. V lost 1 base and J 4 bases, leaving 24 bases between the germline ends. CDR3 sequence reads: CASSQGSASGEGGADTQYF. In nucleotides, the CDR3 is TGCGCCAGCAGCCAAGGGTCAGCTAGCGGAGAGGGGGGTGCAGATACGCAGTATTTT.

The chain carries TRBV5-1 and TRBJ2-5; 8 positions match TRBD1. The germline V gene encodes CDR1 SGHRS and CDR2 YFSETQ. J gave up 5 bases and V 5 bases, and 8 bases lay outside the gene matches. The CDR3 has 14 residues. CDR3 DNA sequence: TGCGCCAGCAGATTGCAGGGGGCCTTGGAGACCCAGTACTTC. Its translation is CASRLQGALETQYF.

The chain recombines TRBV15 with TRBJ2-7; 7 bases line up with TRBD1. CDR3 length equals 15 residues. The V gene's germline CDR1 is LNHNV and CDR2 YYDKDF (reference sequence). V dropped 5 bases and J dropped 1; count of bases not matched to a gene: 8. The CDR3 DNA follows: TGTGCCACCAGCGCCACCCGGACAGGTTCCTACGAGCAGTACTTC. Amino acids: CATSATRTGSYEQYF.

The chain is built from TRBV18 and TRBJ2-7; D remains ambiguous. Germline CDR1 and CDR2: KGHSH and LQKENI. This CDR3 is built from 15 residues. The germline V and J ends were trimmed by 6 bases and 0 bases, with 15 bases remaining between them. CDR3: CASSQIGRFSYEQYF. For the CDR3, the DNA is TGTGCCAGCTCTCAAATTGGACGTTTCTCCTACGAGCAGTACTTC.

A remark on this clone: Other DNA sequences within the sample encode an identical CDR3. V gene TRBV18 combines with J gene TRBJ2-5; D may match TRBD1 or TRBD2 (6 bases each). Germline V CDR1 and CDR2: KGHSH, LQKENI. V dropped 3 bases and J dropped 5 bases, with 13 bases sitting between them. This CDR3 contains 14 residues. CDR3 nucleotide sequence: TGTGCCAGCTCACCGCAGGGGACTCGGGAGACCCAGTACTTC. Translation: CASSPQGTRETQYF.

This clone was observed once. The rearrangement uses TRBV7-3 and TRBJ2-1; no reliable D call. This CDR3 spans 13 amino acids. V was trimmed by 5 bases and J by 10 bases, leaving 15 bases between them. Germline assignment: CDR1 SGHTA and CDR2 FQGTGA. CDR3 in DNA: TGTGCCAGCAGCCCCGGTGGCTCCGGGGAGCAGTTCTTC. Translation gives CASSPGGSGEQFF.

The gene calls are TRBV5-1 and TRBJ2-6, with 9 positions matching TRBD1. The germline gives CDR1 SGHRS, CDR2 YFSETQ. This CDR3 is built from 18 residues. J was trimmed by 0 bases and V by 4 bases; bases with no gene match: 8. This CDR3 is CASSTGTGWDSGANVLTF. DNA for the CDR3: TGCGCCAGCAGCACAGGGACAGGGTGGGACTCTGGGGCCAACGTCCTGACTTTC.

The gene calls are TRBV27 and TRBJ2-2; 9 nucleotides line up with TRBD2. Germline V gene data show CDR1 as MNHEY and CDR2 as SMNVEV (reference sequence). J gave up 6 bases and V 2 bases, and 1 base lay outside the gene matches. This CDR3 has 14 residues. CDR3 loop: CASSLAGGAGELFF. CDR3 sequence (DNA): TGTGCCAGCAGTTTAGCGGGAGGGGCCGGGGAGCTGTTTTTT.

This chain links TRBV9 with TRBJ2-6; 12 bases line up with TRBD2. V trimming: 0 bases; J trimming: 0 bases; junction bases outside the gene matches: 7. Per the germline V gene, CDR1 is SGDLS and CDR2 is YYNGEE. The CDR3 consists of 20 residues. This CDR3 is CASSVDLAGGPGSGANVLTF. The CDR3 nucleotides are TGTGCCAGCAGCGTAGACCTAGCGGGAGGGCCGGGCTCTGGGGCCAACGTCCTGACTTTC.

The rearrangement joins TRBV28 to TRBJ1-5, with TRBD1 as a possible D gene (6 bases). The germline gives CDR1 MDHEN, CDR2 SYDVKM. With 4 bases removed from V and 6 bases from J, the gap between germline ends came to 10 bases. The CDR3 extends over 13 amino acids. The CDR3 protein is CASSSTGFQPQHF. The CDR3 DNA follows: TGTGCCAGCAGTTCCACAGGGTTTCAGCCCCAGCATTTT.

The count of this clone is one. The genes are TRBV19 and TRBJ2-7, with no clear D. Germline assignment: CDR1 LNHDA and CDR2 SQIVND (reference sequence). V was cut by 0 bases and J by 4 bases, with 10 bases left in between. The length of the CDR3 is 14 residues. The CDR3 sequence: CASSIDRTRYEQYF. As DNA, the CDR3 is TGTGCCAGTAGTATAGACAGGACCCGATACGAGCAGTACTTC.